This T cell receptor beta chain was retrieved from a study of CD8 T cells in ankylosing spondylitis. Findings and limits, study-wide: Reportedly, disease-linked clones are significantly enriched in ankylosing spondylitis patients' matched synovial fluid. Certain motif variants had earlier been reported in reactive arthritis synovial fluid and blood.

Libraries of TCR beta came from quantitative 5'-RACE with molecular barcodes. TCRdb fed the 5' RACE reads into MiXCR, producing one record per CDR3 protein. Of some 95,000 distinct CDR3 sequences in the sample, 8.5% to 9% were seen once. This clonotype showed up just a few times. Its antigen is as yet unknown. The CDR3 loop spans 10 amino acids. This chain connects TRBV21-1 to TRBJ2-5. TRBV21-1 is flagged as a pseudogene. The sequence was obtained from a male donor with ankylosing spondylitis or in good health (not recorded which). The sample taken for sequencing was blood, either unsorted or a sorted T cell fraction (not recorded which). The CDR3 is CAILSTTQYF. DNA for the CDR3: TGTGCCATCCTTTCCACCACCCAGTACTTC.